The rows below give T cell receptor beta chains drawn from one sample of a study of post-analysis software for immune sequencing data. TCRdb reprocessed the PCR reads with MiXCR, giving one entry per CDR3 protein. The table records 650,000 to 850,000 distinct CDR3 sequences, approximately 50% of them present only once. The sequencing sample was made of blood. The receptors originated from a girl aged 10-17 years with multiple sclerosis. Each CDR3 is given with its conserved first and last residue. The order of the fields is D gene, J gene, clone size, V gene, CDR3 DNA, CDR3 protein. D genes are given only for firm matches. Size is stated for part of the rows, as once, few or many counts, or as a class when the clone is expanded.

D gene: TRBD2
J gene: TRBJ2-3
clone size: few
V gene: TRBV7-3
CDR3 DNA: TGTGCCAGCAGCTTAACGAGGACTAGCGGGTCAATTCCAGATACGCAGTATTTT
CDR3 protein: CASSLTRTSGSIPDTQYF

D gene: .
J gene: TRBJ1-2
clone size: .
V gene: TRBV6-5
CDR3 DNA: TGTGCCAGCAGCAAACGGGGAGGGTCGGAAGGCTACACCTTC
CDR3 protein: CASSKRGGSEGYTF

D gene: TRBD2
J gene: TRBJ2-7
clone size: few
V gene: TRBV20-1
CDR3 DNA: TGCAGTGCTAGAGGGACTAGCGGGTACTCCTACGAGCAGTACTTC
CDR3 protein: CSARGTSGYSYEQYF

D gene: .
J gene: TRBJ1-2
clone size: .
V gene: TRBV5-1
CDR3 DNA: TGCGCCAGCAGCTTGGTGGCTTCCCCAGACTATGGCTACACCTTC
CDR3 protein: CASSLVASPDYGYTF

D gene: .
J gene: TRBJ2-3
clone size: .
V gene: TRBV4-1
CDR3 DNA: TGCGCCAGCAGCCAACCCATCGATACGCAGTATTTT
CDR3 protein: CASSQPIDTQYF

D gene: TRBD2
J gene: TRBJ2-3
clone size: .
V gene: TRBV20-1
CDR3 DNA: TGCAGTGCTAGACCAACTAGCGGGATTACACCCACAGATACGCAGTATTTT
CDR3 protein: CSARPTSGITPTDTQYF

D gene: .
J gene: TRBJ2-1
clone size: .
V gene: TRBV4-2
CDR3 DNA: TGTGCCAGCAGCGAGCTCGGCCGAACGGGGGCCTACAATGAGCAGTTCTTC
CDR3 protein: CASSELGRTGAYNEQFF

D gene: .
J gene: TRBJ2-7
clone size: few
V gene: TRBV29-1
CDR3 DNA: TGCAGCGCCGGACAGTCCACCTACGAGCAGTACTTC
CDR3 protein: CSAGQSTYEQYF

D gene: .
J gene: TRBJ2-7
clone size: .
V gene: TRBV7-9
CDR3 DNA: TGTGCCAGCAGCTCCTCGGGGGAGCAGTACTTC
CDR3 protein: CASSSSGEQYF

D gene: .
J gene: TRBJ2-1
clone size: .
V gene: TRBV3-1
CDR3 DNA: TGTGCCAGCAGCCAAGATTGGGCCCTCACACGGGGTTACAATGAGCAGTTCTTC
CDR3 protein: CASSQDWALTRGYNEQFF

D gene: .
J gene: TRBJ2-3
clone size: few
V gene: TRBV5-5
CDR3 DNA: TGTGCCAGCAGCCCAAGGGGCCACGAGGCAGATACGCAGTATTTT
CDR3 protein: CASSPRGHEADTQYF

D gene: TRBD2
J gene: TRBJ2-7
clone size: .
V gene: TRBV20-1
CDR3 DNA: TGCAGTGCTAGAGCTAGAGGACAGCCCGGTTTGGGCGGGGGGGATTCCTACGAGCAGTACTTC
CDR3 protein: CSARARGQPGLGGGDSYEQYF

D gene: TRBD2
J gene: TRBJ2-1
clone size: once
V gene: TRBV7-8
CDR3 DNA: TGTGCCAGCACCCGGACTAGCGGGGGGGCTTACAATGAGCAGTTCTTC
CDR3 protein: CASTRTSGGAYNEQFF

D gene: .
J gene: TRBJ2-3
clone size: .
V gene: TRBV7-7
CDR3 DNA: TGTGCCAGCAGCTCGAGGGCAGGTGATACGCGGTATTTT
CDR3 protein: CASSSRAGDTRYF

D gene: TRBD1
J gene: TRBJ2-6
clone size: few
V gene: TRBV9
CDR3 DNA: TGTGCCAGCAGCGTAACCCCTCGACAGGGCTCCTCTGGGGCCAACGTCCTGACTTTC
CDR3 protein: CASSVTPRQGSSGANVLTF

D gene: .
J gene: TRBJ2-3
clone size: .
V gene: TRBV20-1
CDR3 DNA: TGCAGTGCTAGAAATCAGCGCACTAGCACAGATACGCAGTATTTT
CDR3 protein: CSARNQRTSTDTQYF

D gene: TRBD1
J gene: TRBJ1-1
clone size: .
V gene: TRBV7-2
CDR3 DNA: TGTGCCAGCAGCTTCTTCGAACAGGGGTGGGACACTGAAGCTTTCTTT
CDR3 protein: CASSFFEQGWDTEAFF

D gene: TRBD1
J gene: TRBJ1-2
clone size: .
V gene: TRBV11-2
CDR3 DNA: TGTGCCAGCAGCTTAGTCTGGGACAGGGGATGGTCGGGCTACACCTTC
CDR3 protein: CASSLVWDRGWSGYTF

D gene: .
J gene: TRBJ2-1
clone size: .
V gene: TRBV14
CDR3 DNA: TGTGCCAGCAGCCAAGCGGACGGGCCAAATGAGCAGTTCTTC
CDR3 protein: CASSQADGPNEQFF

D gene: .
J gene: TRBJ2-1
clone size: few
V gene: TRBV18
CDR3 DNA: TGTGCCAGCTCGTCTCAGTGGGGGGGCCTGTTTGATGAGCAGTTCTTC
CDR3 protein: CASSSQWGGLFDEQFF

D gene: .
J gene: TRBJ2-4
clone size: .
V gene: TRBV9
CDR3 DNA: TGTGCCAGCAGCGTATCAGGGGAATGGAACATTCAGTACTTC
CDR3 protein: CASSVSGEWNIQYF

D gene: TRBD1
J gene: TRBJ2-5
clone size: .
V gene: TRBV7-9
CDR3 DNA: TGTGCCAGCAGCTTAGGGACAGGGGGCTATGAGACCCAGTACTTC
CDR3 protein: CASSLGTGGYETQYF

D gene: .
J gene: TRBJ2-6
clone size: .
V gene: TRBV2
CDR3 DNA: TGTGCCAGCAGTTCCCTGGACACTGGGGCCAACGTCCTGACTTTC
CDR3 protein: CASSSLDTGANVLTF

D gene: .
J gene: TRBJ1-4
clone size: .
V gene: TRBV30
CDR3 DNA: TGTGCCTGGAGTAGGGACCGCTGGACTGAAAAACTGTTTTTT
CDR3 protein: CAWSRDRWTEKLFF

D gene: TRBD1
J gene: TRBJ2-5
clone size: few
V gene: TRBV2
CDR3 DNA: TGTGCCAGCAGGTACAGGGGTCCCCAAGAGACCCAGTACTTC
CDR3 protein: CASRYRGPQETQYF

D gene: .
J gene: TRBJ1-5
clone size: few
V gene: TRBV12-3/TRBV12-4
CDR3 DNA: TGTGCCAGCACCAACCGCCGGGGTCAGCCCCAGCATTTT
CDR3 protein: CASTNRRGQPQHF

D gene: TRBD1
J gene: TRBJ2-7
clone size: .
V gene: TRBV29-1
CDR3 DNA: TGCAGCGCAGTGACAGGGGTAACCTACGAGCAGTACTTC
CDR3 protein: CSAVTGVTYEQYF

D gene: .
J gene: TRBJ2-1
clone size: few
V gene: TRBV29-1
CDR3 DNA: TGCAGCGTCGATGGGGCGCGGGGCAATGAGCAGTTCTTC
CDR3 protein: CSVDGARGNEQFF

D gene: .
J gene: TRBJ2-5
clone size: .
V gene: TRBV20-1
CDR3 DNA: TGCAGTGCTAGTGGTCAGCAAGAGACCCAGTACTTC
CDR3 protein: CSASGQQETQYF